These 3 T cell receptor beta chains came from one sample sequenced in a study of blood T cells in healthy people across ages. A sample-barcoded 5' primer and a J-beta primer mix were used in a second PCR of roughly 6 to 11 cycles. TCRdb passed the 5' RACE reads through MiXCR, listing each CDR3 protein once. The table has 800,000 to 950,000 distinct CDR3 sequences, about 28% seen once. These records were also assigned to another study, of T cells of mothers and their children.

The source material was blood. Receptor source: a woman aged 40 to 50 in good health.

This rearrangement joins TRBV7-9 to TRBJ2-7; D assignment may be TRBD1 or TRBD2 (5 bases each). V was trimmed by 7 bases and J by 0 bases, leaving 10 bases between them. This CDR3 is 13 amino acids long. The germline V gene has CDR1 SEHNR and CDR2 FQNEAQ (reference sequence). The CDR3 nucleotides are TGTGCCAGCAACGAGGGGCCCTCCTACGAGCAGTACTTC. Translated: CASNEGPSYEQYF.

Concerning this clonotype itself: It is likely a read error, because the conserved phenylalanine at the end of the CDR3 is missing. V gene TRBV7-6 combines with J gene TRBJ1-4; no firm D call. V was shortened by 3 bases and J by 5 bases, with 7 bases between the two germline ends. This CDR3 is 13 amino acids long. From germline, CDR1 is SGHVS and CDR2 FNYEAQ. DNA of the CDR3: TGTGCCAGCAGCTTTGCCCCGAATGAAAAACTGTTTTTG. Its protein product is CASSFAPNEKLFL.

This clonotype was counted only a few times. Here the CDR3 DNA reads TGTGCCAGCAGCTTTCGACAGGGAGGGAACACTGAAGCTTTCTTT. This translates into CASSFRQGGNTEAFF. The rearrangement links TRBV7-9 to TRBJ1-1; 7 nucleotides align to TRBD1. V shed 3 bases, J shed 1 base, and the junction held 5 bases outside the gene matches. CDR1 SEHNR and CDR2 FQNEAQ come from the germline V gene (reference sequence). The CDR3 length is 15 residues.